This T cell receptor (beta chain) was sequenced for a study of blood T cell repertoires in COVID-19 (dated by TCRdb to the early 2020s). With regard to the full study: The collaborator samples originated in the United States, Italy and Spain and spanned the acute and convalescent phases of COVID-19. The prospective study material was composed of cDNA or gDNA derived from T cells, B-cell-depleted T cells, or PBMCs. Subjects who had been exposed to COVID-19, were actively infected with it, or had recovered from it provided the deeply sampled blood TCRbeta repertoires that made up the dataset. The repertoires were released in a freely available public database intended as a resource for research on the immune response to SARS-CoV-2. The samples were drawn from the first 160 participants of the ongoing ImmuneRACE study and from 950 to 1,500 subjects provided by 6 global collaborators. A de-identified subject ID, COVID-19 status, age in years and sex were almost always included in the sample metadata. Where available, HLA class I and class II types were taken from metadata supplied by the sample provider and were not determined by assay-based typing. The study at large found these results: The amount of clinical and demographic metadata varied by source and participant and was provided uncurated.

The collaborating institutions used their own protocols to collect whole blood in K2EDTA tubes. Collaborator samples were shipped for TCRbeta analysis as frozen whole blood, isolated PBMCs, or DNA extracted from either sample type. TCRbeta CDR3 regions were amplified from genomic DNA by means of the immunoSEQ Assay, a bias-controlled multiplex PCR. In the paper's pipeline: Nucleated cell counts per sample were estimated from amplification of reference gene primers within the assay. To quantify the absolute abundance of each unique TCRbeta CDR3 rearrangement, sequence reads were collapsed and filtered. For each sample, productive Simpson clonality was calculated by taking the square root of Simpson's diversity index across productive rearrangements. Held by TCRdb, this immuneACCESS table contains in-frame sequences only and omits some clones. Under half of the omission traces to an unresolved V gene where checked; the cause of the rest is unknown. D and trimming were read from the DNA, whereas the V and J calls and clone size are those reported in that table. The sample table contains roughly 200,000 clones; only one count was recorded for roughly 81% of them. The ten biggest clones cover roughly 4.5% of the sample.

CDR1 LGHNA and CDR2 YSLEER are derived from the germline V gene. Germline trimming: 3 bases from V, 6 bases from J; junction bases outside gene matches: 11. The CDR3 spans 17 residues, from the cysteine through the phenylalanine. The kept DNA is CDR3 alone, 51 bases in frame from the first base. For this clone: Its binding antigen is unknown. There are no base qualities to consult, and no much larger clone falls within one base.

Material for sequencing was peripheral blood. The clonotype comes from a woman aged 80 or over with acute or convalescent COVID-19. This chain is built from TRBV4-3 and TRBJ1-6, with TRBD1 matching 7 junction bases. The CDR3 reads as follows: CASSQDYRGGGNSPLHF. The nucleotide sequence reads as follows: TGCGCCAGCAGCCAGGATTACAGGGGTGGAGGTAATTCACCCCTCCACTTT.